These 30 T cell receptor beta chains came from one sample sequenced in a study of blood T cell repertoires in COVID-19. Profiling relied on immunoSEQ multiplex PCR, and the TCRdb table lists in-frame clones only, not all of them. The data contain 70,000 to 100,000 clones, about 90% of them singletons. Sample: peripheral blood. These receptors all come from a woman in her seventies with acute or convalescent COVID-19.

The chain is built from TRBV20-1 and TRBJ2-3, with 7 nucleotides matching TRBD2. The V gene's germline CDR1 is DFQATT and CDR2 SNEGSKA (reference sequence). V was pared by 3 bases and J by 2 bases, with 8 bases of the junction left unmatched. The CDR3 totals 15 residues. DNA for the CDR3: TGCAGTGCTAGTGGTAGCGGGTTTACCACAGATACGCAGTATTTT. Translating gives CSASGSGFTTDTQYF.

This clone was found once. The chain is built from TRBV7-9 and TRBJ2-5, with a possible D match to TRBD1 (5 bases). Deletions cut 8 bases from V and 2 bases from J, with 9 bases between. Germline values: CDR1 SEHNR, CDR2 FQNEAQ (reference sequence). The CDR3 consists of 12 residues. Here the CDR3 reads CASSGIQETQYF. The DNA for the CDR3 is TGTGCCAGCTCAGGGATACAAGAGACCCAGTACTTC.

The rearrangement joins TRBV19 to TRBJ2-1; TRBD1 might be the D (7 bases). Germline CDR1 is LNHDA and CDR2 is SQIVND (reference sequence). With 3 bases removed from V and 8 bases from J, the gap between germline ends came to 23 bases. CDR3 length equals 17 residues. The CDR3 DNA sequence: TGTGCCAGTAGTATTTTTGGAGGGGGCGCGTTTGGGGATGAGCAGTTCTTC. It translates to CASSIFGGGAFGDEQFF. The complete variable domain, with remaining parts taken from reference TRBV19 and TRBJ2-1, reads DGGITQSPKYLFRKEGQNVTLSCEQNLNHDAMYWYRQDPGQGLRLIYYSQIVNDFQKGDIAEGYSVSREKKESFPLTVTSAQKNPTAFYLCASSIFGGGAFGDEQFFGPGTRLTVL.

This chain joins TRBV9 and TRBJ2-2; TRBD1 agrees at 7 bases. CDR1 and CDR2 (germline): SGDLS, YYNGEE. The CDR3 totals 17 residues. The trim removed 3 bases at V and 4 bases at J, leaving 12 bases unmatched. The CDR3, as DNA: TGTGCCAGCAGCGGACTAACTCGCCAGGGGGTCACCGGGGAGCTGTTTTTT. This gives the protein CASSGLTRQGVTGELFF.

V and J are TRBV6-1 and TRBJ1-5; TRBD1 matches at 7 bases. The V and J ends lost 1 base and 7 bases, in that order; junction bases with no gene match: 4. This CDR3 spans 14 amino acids. CDR1 MNHNS and CDR2 SASEGT come from the germline V gene. Written as DNA, the CDR3 is TGTGCCAGCAGTGAAGACAGGGGCGGCCAGCCCCAGCATTTT. This gives the protein CASSEDRGGQPQHF.

J is TRBJ2-5 and V is TRBV5-1, with a possible D match to TRBD1 (6 bases). V shed 1 base and J shed 1 base, with 11 bases lying between them. CDR1 SGHRS and CDR2 YFSETQ come from the germline V gene. The CDR3 length is 15 residues. The DNA of the CDR3 is TGCGCCAGCAGCTTGCTCAGGGGAGCCCAAGAGACCCAGTACTTC. Residues: CASSLLRGAQETQYF. The whole variable domain, remainder taken from reference TRBV5-1 and TRBJ2-5, is KAGVTQTPRYLIKTRGQQVTLSCSPISGHRSVSWYQQTPGQGLQFLFEYFSETQRNKGNFPGRFSGRQFSNSRSEMNVSTLELGDSALYLCASSLLRGAQETQYFGPGTRLLVL.

The chain employs TRBV5-6 and TRBJ1-5; D remains unclear. Trimming cost V 4 bases and J 4 bases, with 9 bases left between them. Germline CDR1 is SGHDT and CDR2 is YYEEEE. This CDR3 is built from 13 residues. CDR3 in DNA: TGTGCCAGCAGCCCGGGTCGAAATCAGCCCCAGCATTTT. Its protein product is CASSPGRNQPQHF.

The rearrangement joins TRBV7-8 to TRBJ2-5; possible D gene TRBD2, 5 bases. Germline V lookup: CDR1 SGHVS, CDR2 FQNEAQ. V was shortened by 1 base and J by 5 bases, with 14 bases between the two germline ends. CDR3 size: 15 residues. As DNA, the CDR3 is TGTGCCAGCAGCTTAGAGATAATTCGAGGGGAGACCCAGTACTTC. Amino acids: CASSLEIIRGETQYF.

This rearrangement joins TRBV2 to TRBJ1-2, with D tentatively TRBD1 (6 bases). V lost 1 base and J lost 6, with 12 bases in between. The V gene's germline CDR1 is SNHLY and CDR2 FYNNEI. The length of the CDR3 is 14 residues. The CDR3 DNA sequence: TGTGCCAGCAGTGAAGAGGGGGGGGCCAATGGCTACACCTTC. Protein sequence: CASSEEGGANGYTF.

The chain has TRBV5-1 and TRBJ2-3, with D tentatively TRBD2 (6 bases). CDR1 SGHRS and CDR2 YFSETQ come from the germline V gene. The CDR3 is made up of 16 amino acids. V was pared by 4 bases and J by 2 bases, with 17 bases between. The CDR3 nucleotides are TGCGCCAGCAGCCTTCCCCTCGCTAGCGCCACAGATACGCAGTATTTT. Translated: CASSLPLASATDTQYF.

CDR3 protein: CASSRLAGGSTDTQYF. In DNA, the CDR3 is TGTGCCAGCAGCCGCCTAGCGGGGGGAAGCACAGATACGCAGTATTTT. The chain employs TRBV3-1 (or the pseudogene TRBV3-2) and TRBJ2-3; 11 bases line up with TRBD2. The CDR3 covers 16 residues. V dropped 4 bases and J dropped 0; count of bases not matched to a gene: 3. CDR1 is LGHDT and CDR2 is YNNKEL in the germline V gene (reference sequence).

J is TRBJ2-7 and V is TRBV5-1; 7 nucleotides line up with TRBD1. Germline values: CDR1 SGHRS, CDR2 YFSETQ. The CDR3 has 15 residues. V shed 4 bases, J shed 0 bases, and the junction held 7 bases outside the gene matches. The chain's CDR3 is CASSRTDRPSYEQYF. The CDR3 DNA is TGCGCCAGCAGCAGGACGGACAGGCCCTCCTACGAGCAGTACTTC. The complete variable domain, with remaining parts taken from reference TRBV5-1 and TRBJ2-7, reads KAGVTQTPRYLIKTRGQQVTLSCSPISGHRSVSWYQQTPGQGLQFLFEYFSETQRNKGNFPGRFSGRQFSNSRSEMNVSTLELGDSALYLCASSRTDRPSYEQYFGPGTRLTVT.

The V call is TRBV11-2, the J call TRBJ2-7; tentative D call: TRBD1 (6 bases). Germline values: CDR1 SGHAT, CDR2 FQNNGV. The CDR3 length is 15 residues. V was cut by 5 bases and J by 0 bases, with 14 bases left in between. Here the CDR3 DNA reads TGTGCCAGCAGCCCATGGACGGACAGCTCCTACGAGCAGTACTTC. This codes for CASSPWTDSSYEQYF.

The chain uses TRBV28 and TRBJ2-7; perhaps TRBD1 as D (5 bases). V was clipped by 3 bases and J by 3 bases, with 18 bases between them. The CDR3 is 16 amino acids. Germline CDR1 reads MDHEN; CDR2 reads SYDVKM. CDR3: CASSFETAQSSYEQYF. Written as DNA, the CDR3 is TGTGCCAGCAGTTTTGAGACAGCCCAAAGTAGCTACGAGCAGTACTTC.

The V and J genes are TRBV29-1 and TRBJ2-7; D not certain. The CDR3 is 13 amino acids. Germline CDR1 SQVTM, CDR2 ANQGSEA. Trimming took off 5 bases at V and 0 bases at J, with 11 bases between the two ends. CDR3 bases: TGCAGCGTTACCGACCGGAGCTCCTACGAGCAGTACTTC. It specifies CSVTDRSSYEQYF.

The chain uses TRBV29-1 and TRBJ1-5; 8 nucleotides match TRBD1. The germline gives CDR1 SQVTM, CDR2 ANQGSEA. The CDR3 has 13 residues. Trimming removed 6 bases from V and 3 bases from J; junction bases left unmatched: 4. This CDR3 reads CSVGTGFNQPQHF. Here the CDR3 DNA reads TGCAGCGTCGGGACAGGTTTCAATCAGCCCCAGCATTTT.

In DNA form, the CDR3 reads TGTGCCAGCAATCCCCACAGCGGGGGACTTGGAAACACCATATATTTT. It specifies CASNPHSGGLGNTIYF. The chain links TRBV28 to TRBJ1-3, with D possibly TRBD1 on 5 matching bases. This CDR3 has 16 amino acids. The V end was cut by 7 bases, the J end by 3 bases, with 19 bases between. Germline loops: CDR1 MDHEN, CDR2 SYDVKM.

The chain is built from TRBV7-8 and TRBJ1-5; no firm D call. CDR3 size: 15 residues. The germline V and J ends were trimmed by 5 bases and 3 bases, with 14 bases remaining between them. In germline, CDR1 is SGHVS, CDR2 FQNEAQ. The CDR3 spells CASSGRDKHNQPQHF. The DNA of the CDR3 is TGTGCCAGCAGCGGGCGGGATAAACACAATCAGCCCCAGCATTTT.

This chain joins TRBV2 and TRBJ1-1; 7 nucleotides agree with TRBD1. J was trimmed by 12 bases and V by 3 bases; bases with no gene match: 7. The CDR3 is 12 residues long. CDR1 and CDR2 from the germline V gene are SNHLY and FYNNEI. The CDR3 nucleotides are TGTGCCAGCAGTGATGTCTCACAGGGGCCTTTCTTT. Encoded protein: CASSDVSQGPFF. The entire variable domain, with the rest obtained from reference TRBV2 and TRBJ1-1, is as follows: EPEVTQTPSHQVTQMGQEVILRCVPISNHLYFYWYRQILGQKVEFLVSFYNNEISEKSEIFDDQFSVERPDGSNFTLKIRSTKLEDSAMYFCASSDVSQGPFFGQGTRLTVV.

The J gene is TRBJ1-1, the V gene TRBV20-1; 7 bases align to TRBD1. CDR1 and CDR2 from the germline V gene are DFQATT and SNEGSKA (reference sequence). This CDR3 is 13 amino acids long. The trim removed 3 bases at V and 10 bases at J, leaving 11 bases unmatched. The CDR3 loop reads CSASSPGGGGAFF. CDR3 bases: TGCAGTGCTAGTAGCCCAGGGGGTGGAGGAGCTTTCTTT.

The chain combines TRBV28 with TRBJ2-1; D gene ambiguous. Germline values: CDR1 MDHEN, CDR2 SYDVKM. The CDR3 loop spans 13 amino acids. Trimming left V 1 base short and J 5 bases short, with 6 bases between. The CDR3 bases are TGTGCCAGCAGTTTATCCTATCACAATGAGCAGTTCTTC. This gives the protein CASSLSYHNEQFF.

The rearrangement joins TRBV9 to TRBJ2-5, with 7 nucleotides matching TRBD2. There are 16 residues in the CDR3. Trimming took 0 bases from V and 4 from J; bases not matched to a gene: 9. Germline values: CDR1 SGDLS, CDR2 YYNGEE. CDR3 residues: CASSVGGRDLGETQYF. As DNA, the CDR3 is TGTGCCAGCAGCGTAGGGGGGAGGGATTTGGGAGAGACCCAGTACTTC. The full variable domain, rest sourced from reference TRBV9 and TRBJ2-5, is DSGVTQTPKHLITATGQRVTLRCSPRSGDLSVYWYQQSLDQGLQFLIQYYNGEERAKGNILERFSAQQFPDLHSELNLSSLELGDSALYFCASSVGGRDLGETQYFGPGTRLLVL.

The chain recombines TRBV28 with TRBJ1-3; 12 bases are a match to TRBD1. Germline V gene lookup returns CDR1 MDHEN and CDR2 SYDVKM. This CDR3 region has 14 residues. With V trimmed by 6 bases and J by 7 bases, 4 bases remained unmatched. The CDR3 nucleotides read TGTGCCAGCAGGTCGGGACAGGGGGCGAACACCATATATTTT. It specifies CASRSGQGANTIYF. The full variable domain, in which reference TRBV28 and TRBJ1-3 provide the parts outside the CDR3, is DVKVTQSSRYLVKRTGEKVFLECVQDMDHENMFWYRQDPGLGLRLIYFSYDVKMKEKGDIPEGYSVSREKKERFSLILESASTNQTSMYLCASRSGQGANTIYFGEGSWLTVV.

Regarding this clone: Relative to the germline gene, one junction end is altered; a read error may explain this. The CDR3 nucleotides are TGTGTCAGCAGCTCCCAGACTAGCGGGGGTGCGGAGACCCAGTACTTC. It translates to CVSSSQTSGGAETQYF. The rearrangement joins TRBV5-4 to TRBJ2-5, with 12 bases fitting TRBD2. CDR3 length: 16 amino acids. CDR1 is SGHNT, CDR2 YYREEE, per germline (reference sequence).

The chain carries TRBV5-1 and TRBJ1-1; D unclear. Deletions cut 4 bases from V and 5 bases from J, with 9 bases between. The germline gives CDR1 SGHRS, CDR2 YFSETQ. The CDR3 spans 12 residues. CDR3 nucleotide sequence: TGCGCCAGCAGCCTTTCCCGGACTGAAGCTTTCTTT. Protein: CASSLSRTEAFF.

The chain carries TRBV7-8 and TRBJ2-5; 10 bases fit TRBD2. The germline CDR1 and CDR2 sequences are SGHVS and FQNEAQ. The CDR3 runs to 14 residues. The ends lost 8 bases at V and 4 bases at J; junction bases unmatched: 7. The CDR3 DNA reads TGTGCCAGCGGACGAGCGGGAGGGAGAGAGACCCAGTACTTC. Its translation is CASGRAGGRETQYF.

The CDR3: CASSIQAGGNNEQFF. The CDR3 region has the DNA TGTGCCAGCAGTATCCAAGCGGGGGGAAACAATGAGCAGTTCTTC. J is TRBJ2-1 and V is TRBV9, with 9 bases matching TRBD2. Trimming cost V 5 bases and J 5 bases; bases outside gene matches: 8. This CDR3 has 15 amino acids. Germline V gene sequence: CDR1 SGDLS, CDR2 YYNGEE.

The V gene is TRBV5-1, the J gene TRBJ1-2, with 7 bases fitting TRBD1. Unmatched junction bases numbered 5, after V lost 0 bases and J lost 6 bases. This CDR3 comprises 14 residues. Germline assignment: CDR1 SGHRS and CDR2 YFSETQ. The CDR3 nucleotides read TGCGCCAGCAGCTTGGCCAGACAGGGTGATGGCTACACCTTC. Its translation is CASSLARQGDGYTF.

The V and J genes are TRBV7-8 and TRBJ1-1, with D uncertain. The germline CDR1 and CDR2 sequences are SGHVS and FQNEAQ. V lost 1 base and J 1 base, leaving 4 bases between the germline ends. This CDR3 has 13 amino acids. The DNA for the CDR3 is TGTGCCAGCAGCTTAGGGAGGAACACTGAAGCTTTCTTT. Its translation is CASSLGRNTEAFF.

The rearrangement uses TRBV15 and TRBJ2-1; 10 nucleotides align to TRBD1. CDR1 and CDR2 from the germline V gene are LNHNV and YYDKDF (reference sequence). V trimming: 1 base; J trimming: 5 bases; junction bases outside the gene matches: 8. The CDR3 totals 17 residues. The CDR3 loop reads CATSRGKGQGKNNEQFF. CDR3 nucleotides: TGTGCCACCAGCAGAGGGAAGGGACAGGGGAAAAACAATGAGCAGTTCTTC.